These 10 T cell receptor beta chains originate from one sample sequenced in a study of blood T cell repertoires in COVID-19. TCRdb's table, derived via immunoSEQ multiplex PCR, lists solely in-frame clones and lacks some. The data contain 400,000 to 450,000 clones, 75% to 90% of them singletons. The sequenced sample consisted of PBMCs or T cells enriched from blood (not recorded which). The receptors stem from a man aged 25-45 years who had recovered from COVID-19.

This clone has just one count. The chain combines TRBV5-1 with TRBJ2-7, with TRBD2 matching over 7 bases. V dropped 6 bases and J dropped 5; count of bases not matched to a gene: 14. From germline, CDR1 is SGHRS and CDR2 YFSETQ. This CDR3 spans 15 amino acids. CDR3: CASTQGGVDGNEQYF. The CDR3 nucleotides read TGCGCCAGCACCCAGGGAGGGGTTGATGGGAACGAGCAGTACTTC.

Only a few counts were recorded for this clone. The chain recombines TRBV11-2 with TRBJ2-7; unclear D gene. V dropped 0 bases and J dropped 0 bases, with 6 bases sitting between them. Germline CDR1 reads SGHAT; CDR2 reads FQNNGV. The CDR3 runs 14 residues. The CDR3 loop is CASSLEPSSYEQYF. Here the CDR3 DNA reads TGTGCCAGCAGCTTAGAGCCTAGCTCCTACGAGCAGTACTTC.

This clone has only a few counts. J is TRBJ2-3 and V is TRBV6-1; weak D call: TRBD2 (6 bases). The CDR3 consists of 16 residues. CDR1 and CDR2 (germline): MNHNS, SASEGT. Trimming removed 0 bases at V and 4 bases at J, with 14 bases between. CDR3 in amino acids: CASSEALARGPDTQYF. CDR3 coding DNA: TGTGCCAGCAGTGAAGCTCTAGCGCGAGGACCAGATACGCAGTATTTT.

J is TRBJ2-7 and V is TRBV27; 8 bases align to TRBD2. The CDR3 spans 15 residues. Germline loops: CDR1 MNHEY, CDR2 SMNVEV (reference sequence). With 5 bases clipped from V and 3 bases from J, the junction kept 9 bases outside the gene matches. In DNA, the CDR3 is TGTGCCAGCAGTAGAGTAGCGGGACTCCACTACGAGCAGTACTTC. Its translation is CASSRVAGLHYEQYF.

The V gene is TRBV7-9, the J gene TRBJ1-6; no clear D. The V and J ends lost 4 bases and 9 bases respectively, with 19 bases between them. Looked up from germline, CDR1 is SEHNR and CDR2 is FQNEAQ (reference sequence). This CDR3 has 16 residues. CDR3 coding DNA: TGTGCCAGCAGCTGGGCCTCGGGGAGGTCGGGTTCACCCCTCCACTTT. This codes for CASSWASGRSGSPLHF.

This clone was seen more than once but under ten times. The chain recombines TRBV5-4 with TRBJ2-1; 10 bases line up with TRBD2. Per the germline V gene, CDR1 is SGHNT and CDR2 is YYREEE (reference sequence). The V segment lost 0 bases and the J segment 3 bases; nucleotides outside the gene matches: 3. This CDR3 region has 16 residues. CDR3 DNA sequence: TGTGCCAGCAGCTTGGGATCTAGCGGGGGCTACAATGAGCAGTTCTTC. Residues: CASSLGSSGGYNEQFF.

The chain employs TRBV7-3 and TRBJ1-6; tentative D call: TRBD1 (6 bases). The CDR3 runs to 15 residues. Per the germline V gene, CDR1 is SGHTA and CDR2 is FQGTGA. V lost 5 bases, J lost 9 bases, and 17 bases lay in between. The CDR3 DNA reads as TGTGCCAGCAGCGAATCCGGGACAACTACTTCACCCCTCCACTTT. Amino acids: CASSESGTTTSPLHF.

The chain combines TRBV5-4 with TRBJ2-7, with 8 bases lining up with TRBD2. Trimming removed 4 bases from V and 7 bases from J; junction bases left unmatched: 10. The V gene's germline CDR1 is SGHNT and CDR2 YYREEE (reference sequence). This CDR3 has 14 residues. The CDR3: CASSPLAGGGEQYF. CDR3 in DNA: TGTGCCAGCAGCCCCCTGGCGGGAGGTGGGGAGCAGTACTTC. The full variable domain, with the rest looked up from reference TRBV5-4 and TRBJ2-7, is ETGVTQSPTHLIKTRGQQVTLRCSSQSGHNTVSWYQQALGQGPQFIFQYYREEENGRGNFPPRFSGLQFPNYSSELNVNALELDDSALYLCASSPLAGGGEQYFGPGTRLTVT.

The chain links TRBV5-5 to TRBJ1-3; TRBD1 aligns across 11 bases. Germline CDR1 is SGHKS and CDR2 is YYEKEE (reference sequence). This CDR3 is built from 19 residues. V dropped 4 bases and J dropped 0; count of bases not matched to a gene: 12. The CDR3 region is CASSPRTGGSTISGNTIYF. CDR3 DNA: TGTGCCAGCAGCCCCCGGACAGGGGGCTCAACTATCTCTGGAAACACCATATATTTT.

This chain joins TRBV18 and TRBJ2-4, with 9 bases identical to TRBD1. Trimming at V came to 2 bases and at J to 9 bases, leaving 8 bases not matched to a gene. The CDR3 covers 15 residues. The germline V gene encodes CDR1 KGHSH and CDR2 LQKENI. In DNA form, the CDR3 reads TGTGCCAGCTCACCAATACAGGGGGCGAGGGGCATTCAGTACTTC. Translated: CASSPIQGARGIQYF. The full variable domain, in which reference TRBV18 and TRBJ2-4 provide the parts outside the CDR3, is NAGVMQNPRHLVRRRGQEARLRCSPMKGHSHVYWYRQLPEEGLKFMVYLQKENIIDESGMPKERFSAEFPKEGPSILRIQQVVRGDSAAYFCASSPIQGARGIQYFGAGTRLSVL.